The 14 T cell receptor beta chains below all came from one sample that was sequenced in a study of blood T cells in healthy people across ages. Using a J-beta primer mix together with a sample-barcoded 5' primer, a second PCR was run for roughly 6 to 11 cycles. TCRdb reanalysed the 5' RACE reads using MiXCR and keeps one entry per CDR3 protein. The sample consists of approximately 1,700,000 distinct CDR3 sequences, roughly two fifths of them appearing once. The material sequenced was blood. These receptors were collected from a human donor in good health.

The CDR3 DNA follows: TGCAGCGCCGGGCCCTACAATGAGCAGTTCTTC. Translation: CSAGPYNEQFF. V usage is TRBV29-1 and J usage is TRBJ2-1; D is undetermined. Germline V gene lookup returns CDR1 SQVTM and CDR2 ANQGSEA. CDR3 length equals 11 residues. V shed 7 bases and J shed 2 bases, with 6 bases lying between them.

The V gene is TRBV20-1, the J gene TRBJ1-2; D is uncertain. In germline, CDR1 is DFQATT, CDR2 SNEGSKA (reference sequence). Trimming took off 5 bases at V and 4 bases at J, with 17 bases between the two ends. There are 14 residues in the CDR3. The CDR3 region has the DNA TGCAGTGCTGTATCGCGTGGGAGATTCTATGGCTACACCTTC. This gives the protein CSAVSRGRFYGYTF.

This clonotype was seen repeatedly, ten times or more. V usage is TRBV20-1 and J usage is TRBJ2-3; 9 bases align to TRBD2. The germline V gene encodes CDR1 DFQATT and CDR2 SNEGSKA (reference sequence). The CDR3 sequence is 14 residues long. The V gene end was trimmed by 4 bases and the J gene end by 2 bases; junction bases not matched to a gene: 4. Here the CDR3 reads CSATLAGVTDTQYF. Written as DNA, the CDR3 is TGCAGTGCTACACTAGCGGGTGTCACAGATACGCAGTATTTT.

The chain is built from TRBV29-1 and TRBJ2-7; D possibly corresponds to TRBD2 (5 bases). CDR3 length: 12 residues. Germline-derived CDR1 and CDR2 are SQVTM and ANQGSEA. Between the trimmed V and J ends, which lost 4 bases and 3 bases, there was a span of 10 bases. The CDR3 DNA reads TGCAGCGTTGCCAGCGGAAACTACGAGCAGTACTTC. It yields the protein CSVASGNYEQYF.

This clonotype was observed a handful of times. The chain joins TRBV4-3 to TRBJ1-5; no clear D. This CDR3 spans 15 amino acids. Germline V gene lookup returns CDR1 LGHNA and CDR2 YSLEER. Trimming removed 1 base from V and 1 base from J, with 8 bases in between. Here the CDR3 reads CASSQGALSNQPQHF. The CDR3 coding sequence is TGCGCCAGCAGCCAAGGTGCGTTGAGCAATCAGCCCCAGCATTTT.

The chain joins TRBV7-2 to TRBJ2-3, with 13 bases aligning to TRBD2. Losses at the gene ends were 3 bases for V and 1 base for J; bases not matched to a gene: 10. The CDR3 loop spans 19 amino acids. CDR1 and CDR2 (germline): SGHTA, FQGNSA. The CDR3 loop is CASSLRSGGLAGGTDTQYF. CDR3 in DNA: TGTGCCAGCAGCTTGCGTTCGGGAGGACTAGCGGGGGGCACAGATACGCAGTATTTT. Complete variable domain (other parts from reference TRBV7-2 and TRBJ2-3): GAGVSQSPSNKVTEKGKDVELRCDPISGHTALYWYRQSLGQGLEFLIYFQGNSAPDKSGLPSDRFSAERTGGSVSTLTIQRTQQEDSAVYLCASSLRSGGLAGGTDTQYFGPGTRLTVL.

The V call is TRBV6-5, the J call TRBJ2-7, with TRBD2 as a possible D gene (7 bases). With the DNA end fitting TRBJ2-4 better, the J assignment may be wrong. CDR1 and CDR2 (germline): MNHEY, SVGAGI. The CDR3 has 16 residues. The DNA of the CDR3 is TGTGCCAGCAGTTACACACACGGGGGGCAGGGGAACATTCAGTACTTC. Its protein is CASSYTHGGQGNIQYF.

The chain joins TRBV6-2 or TRBV6-3 to TRBJ2-5; weak D call: TRBD2 (6 bases). CDR3 length equals 17 residues. Deletions cut 6 bases from V and 3 bases from J, with 23 bases between. Germline V gene sequence: CDR1 MNHEY, CDR2 SVGEGT. As DNA, the CDR3 is TGTGCCAGCAGCCGTAGGGCGGGGACCATCTTCGAAGAGACCCAGTACTTC. It encodes CASSRRAGTIFEETQYF.

In this sample, this clonotype turned up many times. The rearrangement joins TRBV4-2 to TRBJ2-7, with 9 bases matching TRBD1. Germline assignment: CDR1 LGHNA and CDR2 YNFKEQ. Trimming took 0 bases from V and 3 from J; bases not matched to a gene: 9. The length of the CDR3 is 17 residues. The CDR3 nucleotides are TGTGCCAGCAGCCAAGAAGGGGCCGGGACAGGGATCTACGAGCAGTACTTC. It specifies CASSQEGAGTGIYEQYF.

V gene TRBV6-2 or TRBV6-3 combines with J gene TRBJ1-5, with TRBD1 matching over 8 bases. Germline-derived CDR1 and CDR2 are MNHEY and SVGEGT. The CDR3 length is 16 residues. V dropped 5 bases and J dropped 6; count of bases not matched to a gene: 12. The DNA for the CDR3 is TGTGCCAGCAGTATACGCGGACAGGGCGGGGGTCAGCCCCAGCATTTT. Amino acid sequence: CASSIRGQGGGQPQHF.

This clonotype was recorded a few times. V is TRBV4-2 and J is TRBJ2-7; 7 nucleotides align to TRBD2. The CDR3 runs 15 residues. Germline V CDR1 and CDR2: LGHNA, YNFKEQ. The trim removed 6 bases at V and 0 bases at J, leaving 8 bases unmatched. For the CDR3, the DNA is TGTGCCAGCAGTGGTTGGGAGGGTGGCTCCTACGAGCAGTACTTC. Protein product: CASSGWEGGSYEQYF.

This clonotype has only a few counts. The chain recombines TRBV20-1 with TRBJ2-7; a weak D match, TRBD2 (6 bases). V was trimmed by 0 bases and J by 3 bases, leaving 15 bases between them. This CDR3 is built from 15 residues. Germline-derived CDR1 and CDR2 are DFQATT and SNEGSKA (reference sequence). The CDR3 coding sequence is TGCAGTGCTAGAGATATCGGGGGAAAATTCTACGAGCAGTACTTC. This sequence encodes CSARDIGGKFYEQYF.

The chain is built from TRBV12-3 or TRBV12-4 and TRBJ2-2; weak D call: TRBD2 (5 bases). CDR3 length: 14 amino acids. V was cut by 3 bases and J by 4 bases, with 9 bases left in between. DNA of the CDR3: TGTGCCAGCAGTTTCAGCGGTACCACCGGGGAGCTGTTTTTT. It yields the protein CASSFSGTTGELFF.

Worth noting for this clonotype: A junction boundary mismatches the germline segment, possibly from a read error. The chain joins TRBV7-9 to TRBJ1-2; D perhaps matches TRBD1 (5 bases). CDR3 length: 16 amino acids. Germline loops: CDR1 SEHNR, CDR2 FQNEAQ (reference sequence). CDR3 nucleotide sequence: TGTGCCAGCAGCTCTGCCGGGGAGGGCCGGGACTATGGCTGCACCTTC. This translates into CASSSAGEGRDYGCTF.